Below are 23 T cell receptor beta chains sequenced from a single sample in a study of post-analysis software for immune sequencing data. General study results and limits: Four or five TRBV segments, including TRBV5-6, TRBV5-1 and TRBV20-1, were more frequent in patients than controls.

For these TCRs, the target antigens are not known. cDNA libraries of TCR beta carried unique molecular identifiers. TCRdb redid the calling of the PCR reads with MiXCR, one entry per CDR3 protein. In the table there are roughly 540,000 distinct CDR3 sequences, around 34% of which are singletons. Input material: blood. The source is a girl aged 2-17 years with multiple sclerosis.

V is TRBV23-1 and J is TRBJ2-5; no definite D call. TRBV23-1 is designated an ORF whose function remains uncertain. Trimming removed 5 bases from V and 0 bases from J, with 13 bases in between. This CDR3 has 15 amino acids. As DNA, the CDR3 is TGCGCCAGCAGTAATGGATGGCAAGACCAAGAGACCCAGTACTTC. It encodes CASSNGWQDQETQYF.

This clonotype was counted only a few times. The chain links TRBV29-1 to TRBJ1-2, with D tentatively TRBD1 (5 bases). This CDR3 comprises 12 residues. The V gene's germline CDR1 is SQVTM and CDR2 ANQGSEA. Trimming removed 0 bases from V and 7 bases from J, with 9 bases in between. The CDR3 protein is CSVEDRVFGYTF. The CDR3 coding sequence is TGCAGCGTTGAAGACAGGGTTTTTGGCTACACCTTC.

The chain couples TRBV5-1 to TRBJ2-1; D is uncertain. V was clipped by 2 bases and J by 10 bases, with 10 bases between them. Germline V gene data show CDR1 as SGHRS and CDR2 as YFSETQ. The CDR3 length is 12 residues. This chain's CDR3 is CASSLPLGEQFF. The DNA of the CDR3 is TGCGCCAGCAGCTTACCTCTAGGCGAGCAGTTCTTC.

This clonotype was counted a few times. V gene TRBV6-5 combines with J gene TRBJ1-6; 9 bases line up with TRBD1. The CDR3 covers 15 residues. The J segment lost 8 bases and the V segment lost 2 bases, leaving 4 bases of the junction unmatched. In germline, CDR1 is MNHEY, CDR2 SVGAGI. The CDR3 DNA reads as TGTGCCAGCAGTTACGGGACAGGGAGGGATTCACCCCTCCACTTT. Encoded protein: CASSYGTGRDSPLHF.

This rearrangement joins TRBV29-1 to TRBJ2-5; D is perhaps TRBD2 (6 bases). The V gene's germline CDR1 is SQVTM and CDR2 ANQGSEA. V was pared by 6 bases and J by 4 bases, with 9 bases between. The CDR3 length is 11 residues. CDR3 loop: CSVNGGETQYF. The DNA for the CDR3 is TGCAGCGTCAACGGGGGAGAGACCCAGTACTTC.

This chain uses TRBV15 with TRBJ2-4, with TRBD1 matching 7 bases. Germline loops: CDR1 LNHNV, CDR2 YYDKDF (reference sequence). The CDR3 has 15 residues. Losses at the gene ends were 3 bases for V and 0 bases for J; bases not matched to a gene: 2. CDR3 sequence: CATSSRDRAKNIQYF. The CDR3 DNA follows: TGTGCCACCAGCAGCCGGGACAGAGCCAAAAACATTCAGTACTTC.

The sample holds a few counts of this clonotype. V and J are TRBV6-1 and TRBJ2-1; the match to TRBD2 covers 8 bases. Germline-derived CDR1 and CDR2 are MNHNS and SASEGT. Losses at the gene ends were 4 bases for V and 4 bases for J; bases not matched to a gene: 6. CDR3 size: 15 residues. CDR3 sequence: CASSARAGDYNEQFF. CDR3 sequence (DNA): TGTGCCAGCAGTGCCCGAGCGGGGGATTACAATGAGCAGTTCTTC.

This clonotype was picked up many times. The gene calls are TRBV12-3 or TRBV12-4 and TRBJ2-5, with unresolved D. V dropped 6 bases and J dropped 3 bases, with 5 bases sitting between them. The CDR3 spans 11 residues. The CDR3 reads CASSFKETQYF. The CDR3 nucleotides are TGTGCCAGCAGCTTTAAAGAGACCCAGTACTTC.

V usage is TRBV7-6 and J usage is TRBJ2-5; tentative D call: TRBD2 (5 bases). CDR1 is SGHVS, CDR2 FNYEAQ, per germline. The CDR3 is 13 amino acids. The V and J ends lost 0 bases and 9 bases respectively, with 11 bases between them. The CDR3: CASSLALVEAQYF. The CDR3 DNA sequence: TGTGCCAGCAGCTTAGCGCTTGTGGAGGCCCAGTACTTC.

The chain uses TRBV20-1 and TRBJ1-2; TRBD1 aligns across 7 bases. Germline assignment: CDR1 DFQATT and CDR2 SNEGSKA (reference sequence). This CDR3 has 15 residues. Germline trimming cut 5 bases from V and 3 bases from J; bases unmatched to any gene: 12. CDR3 amino acids: CSAPGTDQSYYGYTF. The DNA of the CDR3 is TGCAGTGCTCCCGGGACAGACCAATCATACTATGGCTACACCTTC.

In its sample, this clonotype was seen a few times. This rearrangement joins TRBV28 to TRBJ1-1; 7 bases map to TRBD1. This CDR3 has 13 amino acids. Germline values: CDR1 MDHEN, CDR2 SYDVKM. Trimming took 5 bases from V and 2 from J; bases not matched to a gene: 2. CDR3 sequence reads: CASSTGVNTEAFF. For the CDR3, the DNA is TGTGCCAGCAGTACAGGGGTTAACACTGAAGCTTTCTTT.

This clonotype was counted only a few times. This rearrangement joins TRBV6-1 to TRBJ2-7; 8 positions match TRBD1. CDR1 and CDR2 (germline): MNHNS, SASEGT. CDR3 length: 14 residues. V lost 7 bases and J lost 4; bases outside the gene matches: 9. CDR3 sequence reads: CASKFGQGPYEQYF. The CDR3 DNA is TGTGCCAGCAAGTTCGGACAGGGCCCGTACGAGCAGTACTTC.

This clonotype was recorded at least ten times. This chain joins TRBV11-2 and TRBJ2-7; 9 nucleotides match TRBD1. Unmatched junction bases numbered 3, after V lost 6 bases and J lost 0 bases. The CDR3 covers 14 residues. Germline CDR1 is SGHAT and CDR2 is FQNNGV. The CDR3 DNA sequence: TGTGCCAGCAGACCGGGACAGGGCTCCTACGAGCAGTACTTC. Protein: CASRPGQGSYEQYF.

The chain uses TRBV3-1 and TRBJ2-1, with 11 bases that match TRBD2. CDR3 length: 19 amino acids. Germline values: CDR1 LGHDT, CDR2 YNNKEL (reference sequence). J lost 0 bases, V lost 0 bases, and 7 bases had no gene match. In DNA form, the CDR3 reads TGTGCCAGCAGCCAAGATCTTTTAGCGGGGGGGATCTCCTACAATGAGCAGTTCTTC. The encoded protein is CASSQDLLAGGISYNEQFF.

This clonotype has a handful of counts. The J gene is TRBJ1-5, the V gene TRBV6-1; D is unclear. The CDR3 is made up of 15 amino acids. Germline V gene sequence: CDR1 MNHNS, CDR2 SASEGT. The V gene lost 5 bases and the J gene lost 0 bases, with 11 bases spanning the gap. CDR3 region: CASSPDGNSNQPQHF. The CDR3 DNA follows: TGTGCCAGCAGTCCTGACGGAAATAGCAATCAGCCCCAGCATTTT.

The chain couples TRBV3-1 to TRBJ2-3; no clear D. CDR1 is LGHDT and CDR2 is YNNKEL in the germline V gene (reference sequence). This CDR3 comprises 12 residues. Trimming stripped 6 bases from V and 7 bases from J, with 11 bases between. CDR3 in DNA: TGTGCCAGCAGGGGGTTGGGCTATACGCAGTATTTT. Translation: CASRGLGYTQYF.

The chain couples TRBV5-1 to TRBJ1-1, with D unclear. The germline V gene has CDR1 SGHRS and CDR2 YFSETQ. This CDR3 is built from 15 residues. Trimming took off 0 bases at V and 0 bases at J, with 9 bases between the two ends. The CDR3 loop is CASSLDGVLNTEAFF. The CDR3, as DNA: TGCGCCAGCAGCTTGGATGGAGTTTTGAACACTGAAGCTTTCTTT.

The chain is built from TRBV7-9 and TRBJ2-2; D not resolved. This CDR3 is 14 amino acids long. V shed 3 bases and J shed 4 bases, with 9 bases lying between them. The germline V gene encodes CDR1 SEHNR and CDR2 FQNEAQ (reference sequence). In DNA, the CDR3 is TGTGCCAGCAGCTTTTTCGGCGGCACCGGGGAGCTGTTTTTT. Translated: CASSFFGGTGELFF.

V gene TRBV12-3 or TRBV12-4 combines with J gene TRBJ2-3; D gene unclear. This CDR3 contains 14 residues. V lost 5 bases and J lost 13, with 22 bases in between. This CDR3 reads CASSPTVTADVEYF. DNA of the CDR3: TGTGCCAGCAGTCCCACAGTGACCGCAGATGTGGAGTATTTT.

This chain joins TRBV5-1 and TRBJ2-5; TRBD2 agrees at 8 bases. The J call is uncertain, as TRBJ2-7 better fits the DNA end. The germline V gene encodes CDR1 SGHRS and CDR2 YFSETQ. The CDR3 consists of 14 residues. The CDR3 DNA reads as TGCGCCAGCAGCTCCTACGGGGGGGGCTACGAGCAGTACTTC. Residues: CASSSYGGGYEQYF.

The chain carries TRBV28 and TRBJ1-5, with TRBD1 matching 9 bases. The CDR3 extends over 14 amino acids. Germline V gives CDR1 MDHEN, CDR2 SYDVKM. The ends lost 10 bases at V and 4 bases at J; junction bases unmatched: 8. The CDR3 bases are TGTGCCACTAAACAGGGGGCTGGGAATCAGCCCCAGCATTTT. Encoded protein: CATKQGAGNQPQHF.

Only a few counts were recorded for this clonotype. The chain has TRBV10-3 and TRBJ2-7, with 10 bases that match TRBD2. The ends lost 4 bases at V and 3 bases at J; junction bases unmatched: 0. Germline CDR1 reads ENHRY; CDR2 reads SYGVKD. The length of the CDR3 is 13 residues. The CDR3 nucleotides read TGTGCCATCAGTGGACTAGCGGGCTACGAGCAGTACTTC. This gives the protein CAISGLAGYEQYF.

CDR3 in amino acids: CATSDSRDFQPQHF. CDR3 nucleotide sequence: TGTGCCACCAGTGATTCTAGGGATTTTCAGCCCCAGCATTTT. This chain connects TRBV24-1 to TRBJ1-5, with no clear D. The germline CDR1 and CDR2 sequences are KGHDR and SFDVKD. The length of the CDR3 is 14 residues. Trimming took off 2 bases at V and 6 bases at J, with 10 bases between the two ends.